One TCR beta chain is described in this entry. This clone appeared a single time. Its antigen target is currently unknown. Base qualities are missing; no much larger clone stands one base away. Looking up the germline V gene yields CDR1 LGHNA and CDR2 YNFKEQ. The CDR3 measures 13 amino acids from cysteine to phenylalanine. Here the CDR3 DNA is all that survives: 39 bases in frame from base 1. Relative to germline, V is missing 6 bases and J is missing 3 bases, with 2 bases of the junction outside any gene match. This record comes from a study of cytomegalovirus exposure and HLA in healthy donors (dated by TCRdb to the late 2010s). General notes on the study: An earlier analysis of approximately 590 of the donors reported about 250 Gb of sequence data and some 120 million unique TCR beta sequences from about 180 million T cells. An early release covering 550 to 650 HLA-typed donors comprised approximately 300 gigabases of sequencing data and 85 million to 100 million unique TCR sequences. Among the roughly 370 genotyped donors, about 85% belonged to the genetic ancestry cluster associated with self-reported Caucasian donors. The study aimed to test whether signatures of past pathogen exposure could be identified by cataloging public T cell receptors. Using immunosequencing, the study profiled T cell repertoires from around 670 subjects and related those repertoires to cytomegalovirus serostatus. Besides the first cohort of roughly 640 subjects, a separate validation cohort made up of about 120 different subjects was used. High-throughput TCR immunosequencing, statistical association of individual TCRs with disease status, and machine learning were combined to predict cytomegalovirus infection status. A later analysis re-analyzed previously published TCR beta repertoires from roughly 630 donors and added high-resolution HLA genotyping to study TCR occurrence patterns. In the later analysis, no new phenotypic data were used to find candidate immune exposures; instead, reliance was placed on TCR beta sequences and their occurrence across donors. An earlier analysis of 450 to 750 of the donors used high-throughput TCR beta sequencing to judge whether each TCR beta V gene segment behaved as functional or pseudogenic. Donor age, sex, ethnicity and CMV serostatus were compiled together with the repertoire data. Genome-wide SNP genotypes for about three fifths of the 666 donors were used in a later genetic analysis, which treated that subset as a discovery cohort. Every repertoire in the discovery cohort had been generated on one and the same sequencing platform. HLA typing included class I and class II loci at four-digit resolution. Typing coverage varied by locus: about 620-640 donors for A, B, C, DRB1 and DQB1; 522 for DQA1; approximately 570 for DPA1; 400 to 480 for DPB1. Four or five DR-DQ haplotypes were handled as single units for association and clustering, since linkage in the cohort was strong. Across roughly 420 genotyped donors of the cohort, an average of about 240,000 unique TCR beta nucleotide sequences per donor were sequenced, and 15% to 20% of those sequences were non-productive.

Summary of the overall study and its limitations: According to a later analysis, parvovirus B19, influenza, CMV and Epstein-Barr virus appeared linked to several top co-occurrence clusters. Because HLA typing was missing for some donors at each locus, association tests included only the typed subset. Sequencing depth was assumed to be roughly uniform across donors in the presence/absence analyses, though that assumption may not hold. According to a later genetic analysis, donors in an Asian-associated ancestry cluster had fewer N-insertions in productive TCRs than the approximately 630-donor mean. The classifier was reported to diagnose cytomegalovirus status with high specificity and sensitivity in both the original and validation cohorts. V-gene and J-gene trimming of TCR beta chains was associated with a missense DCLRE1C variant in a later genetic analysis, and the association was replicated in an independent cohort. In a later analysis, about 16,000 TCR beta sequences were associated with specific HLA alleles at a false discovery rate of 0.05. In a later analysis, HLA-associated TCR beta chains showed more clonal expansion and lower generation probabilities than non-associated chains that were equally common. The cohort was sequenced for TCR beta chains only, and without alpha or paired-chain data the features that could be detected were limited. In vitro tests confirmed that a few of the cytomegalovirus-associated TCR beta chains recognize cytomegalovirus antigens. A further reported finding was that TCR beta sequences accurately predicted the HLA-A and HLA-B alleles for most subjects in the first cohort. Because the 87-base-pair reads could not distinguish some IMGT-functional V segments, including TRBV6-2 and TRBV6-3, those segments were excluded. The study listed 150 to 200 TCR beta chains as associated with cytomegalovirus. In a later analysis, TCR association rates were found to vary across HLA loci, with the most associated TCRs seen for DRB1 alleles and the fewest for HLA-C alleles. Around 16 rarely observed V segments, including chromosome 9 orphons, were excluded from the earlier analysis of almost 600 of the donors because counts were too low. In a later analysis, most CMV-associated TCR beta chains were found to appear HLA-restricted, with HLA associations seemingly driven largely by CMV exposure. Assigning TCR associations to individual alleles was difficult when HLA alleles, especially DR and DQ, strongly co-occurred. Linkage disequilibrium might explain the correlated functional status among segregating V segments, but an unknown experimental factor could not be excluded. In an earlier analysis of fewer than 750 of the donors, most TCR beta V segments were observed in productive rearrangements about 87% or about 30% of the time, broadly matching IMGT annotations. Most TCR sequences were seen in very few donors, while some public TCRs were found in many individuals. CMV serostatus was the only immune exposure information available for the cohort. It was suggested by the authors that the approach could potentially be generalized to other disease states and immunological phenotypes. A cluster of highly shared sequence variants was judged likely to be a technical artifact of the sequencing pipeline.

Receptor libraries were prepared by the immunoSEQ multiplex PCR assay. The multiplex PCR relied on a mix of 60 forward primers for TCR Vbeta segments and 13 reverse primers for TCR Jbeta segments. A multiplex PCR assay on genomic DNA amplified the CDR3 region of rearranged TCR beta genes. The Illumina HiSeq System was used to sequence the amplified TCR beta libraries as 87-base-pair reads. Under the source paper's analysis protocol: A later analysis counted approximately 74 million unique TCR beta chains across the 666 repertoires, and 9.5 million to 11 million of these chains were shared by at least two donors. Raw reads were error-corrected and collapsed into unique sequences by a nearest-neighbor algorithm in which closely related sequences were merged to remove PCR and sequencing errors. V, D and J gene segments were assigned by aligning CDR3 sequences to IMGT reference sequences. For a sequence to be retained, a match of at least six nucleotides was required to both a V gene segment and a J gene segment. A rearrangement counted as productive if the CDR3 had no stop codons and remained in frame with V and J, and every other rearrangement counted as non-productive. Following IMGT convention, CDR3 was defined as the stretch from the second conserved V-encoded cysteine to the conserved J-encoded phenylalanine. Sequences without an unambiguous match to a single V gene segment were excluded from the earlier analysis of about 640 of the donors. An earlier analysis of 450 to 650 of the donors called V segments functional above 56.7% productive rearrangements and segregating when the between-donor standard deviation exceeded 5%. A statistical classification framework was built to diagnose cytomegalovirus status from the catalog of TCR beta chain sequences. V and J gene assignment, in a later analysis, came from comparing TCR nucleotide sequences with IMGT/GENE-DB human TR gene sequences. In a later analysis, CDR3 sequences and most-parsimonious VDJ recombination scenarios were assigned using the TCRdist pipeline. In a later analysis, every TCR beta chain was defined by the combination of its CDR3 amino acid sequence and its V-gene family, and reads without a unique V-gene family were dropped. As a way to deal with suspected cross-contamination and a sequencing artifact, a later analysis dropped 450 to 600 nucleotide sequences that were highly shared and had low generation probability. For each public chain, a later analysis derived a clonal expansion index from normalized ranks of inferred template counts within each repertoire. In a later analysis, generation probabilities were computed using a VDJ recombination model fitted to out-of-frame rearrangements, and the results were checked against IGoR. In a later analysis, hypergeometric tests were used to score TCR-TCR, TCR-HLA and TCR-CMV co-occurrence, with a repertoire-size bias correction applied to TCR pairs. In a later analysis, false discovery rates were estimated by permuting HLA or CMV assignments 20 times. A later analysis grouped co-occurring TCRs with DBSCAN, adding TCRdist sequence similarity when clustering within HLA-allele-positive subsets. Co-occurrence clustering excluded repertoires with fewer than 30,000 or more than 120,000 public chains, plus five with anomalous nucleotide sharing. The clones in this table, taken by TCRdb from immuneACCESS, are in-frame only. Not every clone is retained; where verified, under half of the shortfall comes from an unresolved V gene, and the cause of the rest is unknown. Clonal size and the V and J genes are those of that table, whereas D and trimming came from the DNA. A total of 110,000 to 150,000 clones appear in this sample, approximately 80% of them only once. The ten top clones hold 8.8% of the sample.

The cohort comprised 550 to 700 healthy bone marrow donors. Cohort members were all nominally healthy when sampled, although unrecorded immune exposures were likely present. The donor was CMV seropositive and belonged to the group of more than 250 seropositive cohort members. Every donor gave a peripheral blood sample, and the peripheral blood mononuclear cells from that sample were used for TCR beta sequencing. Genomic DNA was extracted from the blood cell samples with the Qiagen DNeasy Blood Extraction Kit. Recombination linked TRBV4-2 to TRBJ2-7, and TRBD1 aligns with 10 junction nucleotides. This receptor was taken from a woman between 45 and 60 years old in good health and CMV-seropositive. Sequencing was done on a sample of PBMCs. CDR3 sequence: CASRGQGIYEQYF. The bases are TGTGCCAGCAGGGGACAGGGGATCTACGAGCAGTACTTC.